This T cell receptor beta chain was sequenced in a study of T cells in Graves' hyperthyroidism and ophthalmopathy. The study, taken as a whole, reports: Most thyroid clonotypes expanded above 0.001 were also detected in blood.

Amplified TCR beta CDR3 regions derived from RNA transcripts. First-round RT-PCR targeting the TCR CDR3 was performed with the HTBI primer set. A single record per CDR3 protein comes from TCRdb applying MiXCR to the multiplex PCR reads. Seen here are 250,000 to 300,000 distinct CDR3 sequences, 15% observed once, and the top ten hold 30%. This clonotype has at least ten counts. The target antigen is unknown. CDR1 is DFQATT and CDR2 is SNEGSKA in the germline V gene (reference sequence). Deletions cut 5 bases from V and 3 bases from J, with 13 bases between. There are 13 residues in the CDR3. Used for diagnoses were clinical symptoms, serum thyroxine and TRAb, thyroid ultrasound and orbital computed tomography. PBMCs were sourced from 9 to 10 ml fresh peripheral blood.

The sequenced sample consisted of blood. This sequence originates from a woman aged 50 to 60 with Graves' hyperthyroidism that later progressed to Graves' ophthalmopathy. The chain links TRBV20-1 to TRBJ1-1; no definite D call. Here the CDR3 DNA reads TGCAGTGCTTACGAGGGCGGGGACACTGAAGCTTTCTTT. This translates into CSAYEGGDTEAFF.